A selection of T cell receptor beta chains follows, all from one sample in a study of high-grade serous ovarian cancer treatment subgroups. Profiled with immunoSEQ multiplex PCR; TCRdb holds only in-frame clones, not every one. This repertoire shows approximately 5,300 clones, about three quarters found once; its top ten account for roughly 8%. The sequenced material came from tumor tissue. All receptors come from a human donor with high-grade serous ovarian cancer. Each CDR3 is given with its conserved first and last residue. D genes are given only for firm matches. For some rows the clone size is stated as once, few or many, or as a class when expanded; others skip it.

cdr3_aa | cdr3_nt | d_call | clone_size | j_call | v_call
CASSLDSRTEAFF | TGCGCCAGCAGCTTGGATAGTAGGACTGAAGCTTTCTTT | NA | NA | TRBJ1-1 | TRBV5-1
CASSQANTGELFF | TGCGCCAGCAGTCAGGCAAACACCGGGGAGCTGTTTTTT | NA | NA | TRBJ2-2 | TRBV23-1
CASSYQGSGANVLTF | TGTGCCAGCAGTTACCAGGGCTCTGGGGCCAACGTCCTGACTTTC | NA | NA | TRBJ2-6 | TRBV6-6
CASSSLGIVGVEQYF | TGCGCCAGCAGCTCGTTGGGGATTGTAGGGGTCGAGCAGTACTTC | NA | NA | TRBJ2-7 | TRBV5-1
CASSFGGSNQPQHF | TGTGCCAGCAGCTTTGGTGGCAGCAATCAGCCCCAGCATTTT | NA | NA | TRBJ1-5 | TRBV5-4
CASSYPDGSWIDGYTF | TGTGCCAGCAGTTACCCTGACGGTAGCTGGATAGATGGCTACACCTTC | NA | few | TRBJ1-2 | TRBV28
CASRGEMWQYF | TGTGCCAGCAGGGGAGAGATGTGGCAGTACTTC | NA | NA | TRBJ2-7 | TRBV2
CASSLFRGSYEQYF | TGTGCCAGCAGTTTATTCCGGGGCTCCTACGAGCAGTACTTC | NA | NA | TRBJ2-7 | TRBV27
CASSVQGGTEAFF | TGTGCCAGCAGCGTTCAAGGTGGGACTGAAGCTTTCTTT | NA | NA | TRBJ1-1 | TRBV9
CSVVQNYGYTF | TGCAGCGTTGTACAGAACTATGGCTACACCTTC | NA | few | TRBJ1-2 | TRBV29-1
CASSSSGTGKEKLFF | TGTGCCAGCAGTTCCTCCGGGACAGGAAAAGAAAAACTGTTTTTT | TRBD1 | NA | TRBJ1-4 | TRBV28
CASSQEGFGNTIYF | TGCGCCAGCAGCCAAGAGGGATTTGGAAACACCATATATTTT | NA | NA | TRBJ1-3 | TRBV4-1
CASSAGTGVPEAFF | TGTGCCAGCAGTGCCGGGACAGGGGTCCCTGAAGCTTTCTTT | TRBD1 | NA | TRBJ1-1 | TRBV6-5
CASSLDRISYNEQFF | TGTGCCAGTAGTCTGGACAGGATCTCCTACAATGAGCAGTTCTTC | TRBD1 | NA | TRBJ2-1 | TRBV19
CATRLAGYNEQFF | TGTGCCACCCGACTAGCGGGGTATAATGAGCAGTTCTTC | TRBD2 | NA | TRBJ2-1 | TRBV5-4
CASSPGLGQGPEQYF | TGTGCCAGCTCACCGGGGTTGGGACAGGGCCCCGAGCAGTACTTC | TRBD1 | once | TRBJ2-7 | TRBV18
CASTAGAQANTEAFF | TGTGCCAGCACCGCAGGGGCACAGGCGAACACTGAAGCTTTCTTT | NA | medium-sized | TRBJ1-1 | TRBV6-5
CASSPTGGSYGYTF | TGTGCCAGTAGTCCGACAGGAGGGAGTTATGGCTACACCTTC | NA | few | TRBJ1-2 | TRBV19
CASSQETASSYNSPLHF | TGCGCCAGCAGCCAAGAGACGGCTAGCTCCTATAATTCACCCCTCCACTTT | NA | NA | TRBJ1-6 | TRBV4-1
CASSRGTGYEQYF | TGTGCCAGTAGTAGAGGTACAGGCTACGAGCAGTACTTC | NA | NA | TRBJ2-7 | TRBV19
CASSQNYQPQHF | TGTGCCAGCAGCCAAAACTATCAGCCCCAGCATTTT | NA | few | TRBJ1-5 | TRBV7-2
CASSPLPRGNSEAFF | TGTGCCAGCAGCCCACTCCCCCGGGGGAACTCTGAAGCTTTCTTT | NA | NA | TRBJ1-1 | TRBV7-2
CASSSADRASISPLHF | TGTGCCAGCAGTTCCGCGGACAGGGCTTCGATCTCACCCCTCCACTTT | TRBD1 | NA | TRBJ1-6 | TRBV28
CASSLGAGGQYEQYF | TGTGCCAGCAGCTTAGGGGCGGGGGGCCAATACGAGCAGTACTTC | TRBD2 | NA | TRBJ2-7 | TRBV7-2
CSVEGSSGVQETQYF | TGCAGCGTTGAAGGGTCTAGCGGGGTCCAAGAGACCCAGTACTTC | TRBD2 | NA | TRBJ2-5 | TRBV29-1
CASSSGTLNTGELFF | TGTGCCAGCAGTTCCGGGACCTTGAACACCGGGGAGCTGTTTTTT | NA | medium-sized | TRBJ2-2 | TRBV2
CASSLRTSREQFF | TGTGCCAGCAGCCTTAGGACTAGCCGTGAGCAGTTCTTC | TRBD2 | NA | TRBJ2-1 | TRBV4-2
CASSSRQARANVLTF | TGTGCCAGCAGCTCAAGACAGGCCCGGGCCAACGTCCTGACTTTC | NA | NA | TRBJ2-6 | TRBV13
CASSSHRQVQDTQYF | TGTGCCAGCAGTTCCCACAGACAGGTTCAAGATACGCAGTATTTT | NA | NA | TRBJ2-3 | TRBV28
CASSPQGRAGANVLTF | TGTGCCAGCTCACCACAGGGGAGGGCTGGGGCCAACGTCCTGACTTTC | TRBD2 | NA | TRBJ2-6 | TRBV18
CASSIFSSGANVLTF | TGTGCCAGTAGTATCTTCTCCTCTGGGGCCAACGTCCTGACTTTC | NA | NA | TRBJ2-6 | TRBV19
CASSPRGATEAFF | TGTGCCAGCAGCCCAAGGGGGGCCACTGAAGCTTTCTTT | NA | NA | TRBJ1-1 | TRBV4-2
CASRGQGLVGPQHF | TGTGCCAGCAGGGGACAGGGCCTGGTGGGGCCCCAGCATTTT | TRBD1 | few | TRBJ1-5 | TRBV2
CASSRGRQETQYF | TGTGCCAGCAGCCGCGGGCGCCAAGAGACCCAGTACTTC | NA | NA | TRBJ2-5 | TRBV7-6
CASSPQETQYF | TGTGCCAGCAGCCCTCAAGAGACCCAGTACTTC | NA | NA | TRBJ2-5 | TRBV7-2
CAWSVTGLGEQYF | TGTGCCTGGAGTGTGACAGGACTGGGCGAGCAGTACTTC | NA | NA | TRBJ2-7 | TRBV30
CASSLTGDTYEQYF | TGCGCCAGCAGCTTGACAGGGGATACCTACGAGCAGTACTTC | TRBD1 | NA | TRBJ2-7 | TRBV5-1
CASSDDYGTDYQPQHF | TGTGCCAGCAGCGACGATTATGGGACAGATTATCAGCCCCAGCATTTT | TRBD1 | NA | TRBJ1-5 | TRBV7-2
CASQSDLISSYNEQFF | TGTGCCAGCCAATCAGACCTTATTAGCTCCTACAATGAGCAGTTCTTC | NA | once | TRBJ2-1 | TRBV27
CASSFQRYEQYF | TGTGCCAGCAGTTTTCAAAGGTACGAGCAGTACTTC | NA | NA | TRBJ2-7 | TRBV28
CASSLQGASDTQYF | TGCGCCAGCAGCTTACAGGGGGCTTCAGATACGCAGTATTTT | TRBD1 | NA | TRBJ2-3 | TRBV5-1
CASGSGAGEQPQHF | TGTGCCAGCGGTTCGGGGGCTGGGGAACAGCCCCAGCATTTT | NA | NA | TRBJ1-5 | TRBV7-9
CACAQGRGTEAFF | TGTGCCTGCGCACAGGGCAGGGGCACTGAAGCTTTCTTT | NA | few | TRBJ1-1 | TRBV30
CASTKLGSYTEAFF | TGTGCCAGCACAAAGTTGGGCAGTTACACTGAAGCTTTCTTT | NA | NA | TRBJ1-1 | TRBV6-5
CASSIRDRRTGELFF | TGTGCCAGTAGTATAAGGGACAGGAGGACCGGGGAGCTGTTTTTT | TRBD1 | NA | TRBJ2-2 | TRBV19
CAWSGGTNEKLFF | TGTGCCTGGAGTGGGGGAACTAATGAAAAACTGTTTTTT | NA | few | TRBJ1-4 | TRBV30
CSVGQQGYEQFF | TGCAGCGTTGGACAACAGGGCTATGAGCAGTTCTTC | NA | few | TRBJ2-1 | TRBV29-1
CASSSQVGTYNEQFF | TGTGCCAGTAGTTCCCAAGTAGGGACCTACAATGAGCAGTTCTTC | NA | few | TRBJ2-1 | TRBV19
CASSRYSYNSPLHF | TGTGCCAGTAGTCGTTATTCCTATAATTCACCCCTCCACTTT | NA | NA | TRBJ1-6 | TRBV19
CASSLGTVRSPLHF | TGTGCCAGCAGCTTAGGGACTGTGCGATCACCCCTCCACTTT | NA | NA | TRBJ1-6 | TRBV7-2